This T cell receptor beta chain was sequenced during a study of T cells in Graves' hyperthyroidism and ophthalmopathy. Study-level results: Most thyroid clonotypes that were expanded above 0.001 also turned up in blood.

CDR1 is DFQATT, CDR2 SNEGSKA, per germline (reference sequence). Trimming pared 3 bases from V and 0 bases from J, leaving 13 bases between. The CDR3 contains 15 residues. Many counts were recorded for this clonotype. The antigen is unknown. Template material for amplifying TCR beta CDR3 regions consisted of RNA transcripts. HTBI primers drove first-round RT-PCR of the TCR CDR3. In TCRdb, the multiplex PCR reads were re-called with MiXCR into one record per CDR3 protein. The sample yields roughly 720,000 distinct CDR3 sequences, approximately 15% seen once. The J gene is TRBJ2-3, the V gene TRBV20-1; no reliable D call. The sequenced material came from blood. The TCR comes from a man aged 50 to 60 with Graves' hyperthyroidism. CDR3 in amino acids: CSASLLLASTDTQYF. The CDR3, as DNA: TGCAGTGCTAGCCTACTATTGGCGAGCACAGATACGCAGTATTTT.